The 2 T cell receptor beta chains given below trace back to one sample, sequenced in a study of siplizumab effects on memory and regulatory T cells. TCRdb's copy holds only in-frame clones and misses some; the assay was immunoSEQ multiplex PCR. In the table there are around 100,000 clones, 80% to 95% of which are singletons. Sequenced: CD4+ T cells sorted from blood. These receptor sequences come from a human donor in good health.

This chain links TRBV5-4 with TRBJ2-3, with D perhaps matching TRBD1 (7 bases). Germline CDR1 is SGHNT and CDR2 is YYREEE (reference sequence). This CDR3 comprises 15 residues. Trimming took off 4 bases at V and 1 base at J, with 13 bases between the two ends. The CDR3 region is CASSPGQRGTDTQYF. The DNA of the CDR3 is TGTGCCAGCAGCCCGGGACAGCGGGGCACAGATACGCAGTATTTT.

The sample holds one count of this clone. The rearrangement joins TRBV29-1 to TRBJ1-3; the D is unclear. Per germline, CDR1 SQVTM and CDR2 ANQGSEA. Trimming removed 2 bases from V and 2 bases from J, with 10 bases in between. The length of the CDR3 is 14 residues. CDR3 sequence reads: CSVELGGAGNTIYF. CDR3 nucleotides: TGCAGCGTTGAATTAGGTGGGGCTGGAAACACCATATATTTT. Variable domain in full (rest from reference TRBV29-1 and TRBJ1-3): SAVISQKPSRDICQRGTSLTIQCQVDSQVTMMFWYRQQPGQSLTLIATANQGSEATYESGFVIDKFPISRPNLTFSTLTVSNMSPEDSSIYLCSVELGGAGNTIYFGEGSWLTVV.